Listed below are T cell receptor beta chains from one sample, sequenced in a study of blood T cell repertoires in COVID-19. Clones were sequenced by immunoSEQ multiplex PCR, and TCRdb holds only the in-frame ones, with some missing. The table shows hundreds of thousands of clones, with around nine tenths occurring only once. The sample was peripheral blood. These receptors were collected from a man aged 60 to 75 who had recovered from COVID-19. CDR3s include the opening cysteine and the closing phenylalanine or tryptophan. The D gene is left open where the match is weak. The size field is filled for only some rows; it gives once, few, many or a size class.

size	V	D	J	DNA	CDR3
-	TRBV9	-	TRBJ1-3	TGTGCCAGCAGCGTAGTATGGGGGGCTGGAAACACCATATATTTT	CASSVVWGAGNTIYF
-	TRBV7-2	-	TRBJ1-3	TGTGCCAGCAGCTTAATTCCGGGGTCTGGAAACACCATATATTTT	CASSLIPGSGNTIYF
-	TRBV9	-	TRBJ1-4	TGTGCCAGCAGCGCGACAGCAACTAATGAAAAACTGTTTTTT	CASSATATNEKLFF
-	TRBV15	TRBD1	TRBJ1-4	TGTGCCACCAGCAGAGATGGGACAGCTAATGAAAAACTGTTTTTT	CATSRDGTANEKLFF
-	TRBV7-2	TRBD1	TRBJ1-1	TGTGCCAGCAGCTTAAAAGGGGGCGGGTCTGAAGCTTTCTTT	CASSLKGGGSEAFF
-	TRBV19	TRBD1	TRBJ1-2	TGTGCCAGTAGTAACCTGGGACAGGGGCTTCACTATGGCTACACCTTC	CASSNLGQGLHYGYTF
once	TRBV5-8	-	TRBJ1-5	TGTGCCAGCAGCTTGGTTTTCGGGACACACAATCAGCCCCAGCATTTT	CASSLVFGTHNQPQHF
-	TRBV24-1	TRBD1	TRBJ2-5	TGTGCCACCAGTGATTTGAGGCCAGGGGGCGAGGAGACCCAGTACTTC	CATSDLRPGGEETQYF
-	TRBV29-1	-	TRBJ2-5	TGCAGCGTTGATTCCTACCAAGAGACCCAGTACTTC	CSVDSYQETQYF
-	TRBV28	-	TRBJ2-7	TGTGCCAGCAGTTTAGGAGACAGGAGAGGACACGAGCAGTACTTC	CASSLGDRRGHEQYF
-	TRBV19	-	TRBJ1-1	TGTGCCAGTAGTTCCCAGGGAGGCGTAATGAACACTGAAGCTTTCTTT	CASSSQGGVMNTEAFF
-	TRBV9	TRBD1	TRBJ2-5	TGTGCCAGCAGCGTAGCGACAGGGGGGATCCAAGAGACCCAGTACTTC	CASSVATGGIQETQYF
-	TRBV6-1	-	TRBJ2-3	TGTGCCAGCAGTGACCCGCGCGGGATTAGCACAGATACGCAGTATTTT	CASSDPRGISTDTQYF
-	TRBV6-4	-	TRBJ2-3	TGTGCCAGCAGTTCCCCGAGCGGGCCCACAGATACGCAGTATTTT	CASSSPSGPTDTQYF
-	TRBV7-2	-	TRBJ1-3	TGTGCCAGCAGCTTAGTGGGGTCGGGGGCTGGAAACACCATATATTTT	CASSLVGSGAGNTIYF
-	TRBV4-2	TRBD1	TRBJ2-1	TGTGCCAGCAGCCAAGAATCGGGACAGGGGCTAAATGAGCAGTTCTTC	CASSQESGQGLNEQFF
few	TRBV18	TRBD1	TRBJ1-6	TGTGCCAGCTCAACACAGGGGTCGGAAAATTCACCCCTCCACTTT	CASSTQGSENSPLHF
-	TRBV4-2	-	TRBJ1-1	TGTGCCAGCAGCCAAGCAAAGTTGGCGGGGCGAAACACTGAAGCTTTCTTT	CASSQAKLAGRNTEAFF
-	TRBV5-1	-	TRBJ2-7	TGCGCCAGCAGCTTGGTAGGAGGGTACGAGCAGTACTTC	CASSLVGGYEQYF
-	TRBV3-1/TRBV3-2	-	TRBJ1-2	TGTGCCAGCAGCCAAGTCACAAACTATGGCTACACCTTC	CASSQVTNYGYTF
once	TRBV6-2/TRBV6-3	-	TRBJ2-3	TGTGCCAGCAGTTACCCCCCTAGCGGCACAGATACGCAGTATTTT	CASSYPPSGTDTQYF
-	TRBV5-4	-	TRBJ2-1	TGTGCCAGCAGATTCGAACAGGGCAATCCCAATGAGCAGTTCTTC	CASRFEQGNPNEQFF
-	TRBV27	TRBD2	TRBJ2-7	TGTGCCAGCAGTTCTCCGGGACTAGCGGACTACGAGCAGTACTTC	CASSSPGLADYEQYF
-	TRBV5-6	TRBD1	TRBJ1-2	TGTGCCAGCAGCTTGGGACAGGGGGACTATGGCTACACCTTC	CASSLGQGDYGYTF
-	TRBV30	TRBD1	TRBJ2-5	TGTGCCTGGAGTGTACAGGGGTGGGAGACCCAGTACTTC	CAWSVQGWETQYF
once	TRBV7-3	TRBD2	TRBJ2-2	TGTGCCAGCAGAATACCAGCGGGAGGATCCGGGGAGCTGTTTTTT	CASRIPAGGSGELFF
-	TRBV12-3/TRBV12-4	TRBD1	TRBJ2-7	TGTGCCAGCAGCTCCGGGACAGGCGCTTGGCAGTACTTC	CASSSGTGAWQYF
many	TRBV5-4	TRBD1	TRBJ1-4	TGTGCCAGCAGCTTGCAGGGGGCTGTTGAAAAACTGTTTTTT	CASSLQGAVEKLFF
-	TRBV5-1	-	TRBJ2-4	TGCGCCAGCAGCCTGGACAGCCTGCGCGACATTCAGTACTTC	CASSLDSLRDIQYF
-	TRBV6-2/TRBV6-3	TRBD1	TRBJ1-4	TGTGCCAGCAGTTACTCGACGGAGGACAGGGCCGGGAATGAAAAACTGTTTTTT	CASSYSTEDRAGNEKLFF
-	TRBV5-1	TRBD2	TRBJ2-2	TGCGCCAGCAGCCTCTTAGCGGGAGTCGACACCGGGGAGCTGTTTTTT	CASSLLAGVDTGELFF
-	TRBV7-9	-	TRBJ2-3	TGTGCCAGCAGCCGGGACATTTATTGGCAGTATTTT	CASSRDIYWQYF
-	TRBV9	-	TRBJ2-3	TGTGCCAGCAGCGTAGGAATAGCGAGCACAGATACGCAGTATTTT	CASSVGIASTDTQYF
-	TRBV7-2	-	TRBJ2-7	TGTGCCAGCAGCCCTTCAGGGGTGGGGTCCTACGAGCAGTACTTC	CASSPSGVGSYEQYF
-	TRBV7-3	TRBD2	TRBJ2-1	TGTGCCAGCAGCTTTGGGCGGGGGGAGAATGAGCAGTTCTTC	CASSFGRGENEQFF